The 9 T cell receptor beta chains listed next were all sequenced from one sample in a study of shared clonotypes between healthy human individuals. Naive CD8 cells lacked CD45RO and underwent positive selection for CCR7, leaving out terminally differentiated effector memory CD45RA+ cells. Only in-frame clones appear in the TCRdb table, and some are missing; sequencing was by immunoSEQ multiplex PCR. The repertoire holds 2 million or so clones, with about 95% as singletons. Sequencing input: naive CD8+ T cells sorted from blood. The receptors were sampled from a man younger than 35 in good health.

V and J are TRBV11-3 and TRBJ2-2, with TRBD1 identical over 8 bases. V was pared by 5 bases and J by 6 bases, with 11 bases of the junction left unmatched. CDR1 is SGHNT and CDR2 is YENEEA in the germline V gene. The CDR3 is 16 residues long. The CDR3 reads CASSPHRGMDAGELFF. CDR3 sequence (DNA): TGTGCCAGCAGCCCGCACAGGGGGATGGATGCCGGGGAGCTGTTTTTT.

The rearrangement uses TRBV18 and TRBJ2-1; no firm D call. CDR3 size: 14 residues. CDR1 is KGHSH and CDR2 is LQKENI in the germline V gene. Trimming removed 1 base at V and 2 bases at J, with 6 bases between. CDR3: CASSPQETYNEQFF. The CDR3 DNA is TGTGCCAGCTCACCACAAGAGACCTACAATGAGCAGTTCTTC.

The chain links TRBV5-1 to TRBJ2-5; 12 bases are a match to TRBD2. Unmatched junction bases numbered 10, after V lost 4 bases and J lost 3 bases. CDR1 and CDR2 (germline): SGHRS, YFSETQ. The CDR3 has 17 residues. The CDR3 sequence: CASSDPGLAGLEETQYF. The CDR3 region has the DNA TGCGCCAGCAGCGACCCGGGACTAGCGGGCCTAGAAGAGACCCAGTACTTC.

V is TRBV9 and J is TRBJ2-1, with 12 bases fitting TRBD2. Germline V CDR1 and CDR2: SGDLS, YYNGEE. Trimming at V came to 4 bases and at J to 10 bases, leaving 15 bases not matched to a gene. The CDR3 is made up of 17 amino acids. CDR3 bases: TGTGCCAGCAGCCCTGGGGGGACTAGCGGGCCGACAAGGGAGCAGTTCTTC. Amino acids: CASSPGGTSGPTREQFF.

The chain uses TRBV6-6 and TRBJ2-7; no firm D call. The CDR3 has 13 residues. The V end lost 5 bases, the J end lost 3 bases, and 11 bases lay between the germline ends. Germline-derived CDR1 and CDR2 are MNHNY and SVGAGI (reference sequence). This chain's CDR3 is CASSELGDYEQYF. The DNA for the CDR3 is TGTGCCAGCAGTGAGCTAGGAGACTACGAGCAGTACTTC.

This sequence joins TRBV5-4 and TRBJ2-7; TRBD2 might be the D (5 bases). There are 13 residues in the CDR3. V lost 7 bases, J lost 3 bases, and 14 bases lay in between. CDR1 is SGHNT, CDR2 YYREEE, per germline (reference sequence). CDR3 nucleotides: TGTGCCAGCGGGCCGGGGAGTAACTACGAGCAGTACTTC. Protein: CASGPGSNYEQYF.

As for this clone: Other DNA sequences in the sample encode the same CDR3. CDR3 in DNA: TGTGCCAGCAGTTTAATAGGGGCCAACACCGGGGAGCTGTTTTTT. Its protein is CASSLIGANTGELFF. J is TRBJ2-2 and V is TRBV27, with D perhaps matching TRBD1 (5 bases). Per the germline V gene, CDR1 is MNHEY and CDR2 is SMNVEV (reference sequence). The CDR3 has 15 residues. V dropped 2 bases and J dropped 2 bases, with 9 bases sitting between them.

CDR3 protein: CASSLGQGPPYEQYF. The CDR3 DNA reads as TGTGCCAGCAGCTTAGGACAGGGGCCCCCCTACGAGCAGTACTTC. The rearrangement uses TRBV7-6 and TRBJ2-7, with TRBD1 matching 8 bases. The length of the CDR3 is 15 residues. The V and J ends lost 1 base and 2 bases, in that order; junction bases with no gene match: 4. From germline, CDR1 is SGHVS and CDR2 FNYEAQ.

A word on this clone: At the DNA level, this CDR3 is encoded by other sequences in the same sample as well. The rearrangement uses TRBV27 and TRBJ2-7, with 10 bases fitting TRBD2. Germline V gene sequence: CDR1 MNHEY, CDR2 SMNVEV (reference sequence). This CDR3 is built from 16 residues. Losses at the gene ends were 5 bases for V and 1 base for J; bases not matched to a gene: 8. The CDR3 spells CASSPSSGGRSYEQYF. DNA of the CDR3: TGTGCCAGCAGTCCCTCTAGCGGGGGCCGATCCTACGAGCAGTACTTC.